This TCR beta chain was found in a study of cytomegalovirus exposure and HLA in healthy donors. Study results and limitations: Presence/absence results assume similar sequencing depth per donor, which may not hold. Exclusion applied to some V segments, including TRBV6-2 and TRBV6-3, as they were indistinguishable. The authors enumerated roughly 160 TCR beta chains as linked to cytomegalovirus.

Comments on this clone: Its antigen is unknown.

The CDR3 runs 16 residues. Trimming took 5 bases from V and 7 from J; bases not matched to a gene: 14. The germline gives CDR1 SGHTA, CDR2 FQGTGA. The primer mix had 60 Vbeta and 13 Jbeta primers. Assay used: immunoSEQ multiplex PCR; TCRdb lists only in-frame clones, some missing. The sample gives more than 150,000 clones, almost 80% of which show up once; over 12% is in the top ten. As for the donors, each was a healthy bone marrow donor. The sample was PBMCs. The receptor's source is a man aged 45-65 years in good health and CMV-seropositive. The chain combines TRBV7-3 with TRBJ2-3, with 8 bases identical to TRBD2. CDR3 in DNA: TGTGCCAGCAGCCTCGGACTAGCCGAGGAGATGAATACGCAGTATTTT. Its translation: CASSLGLAEEMNTQYF.